The 5 T cell receptor beta chains below were found in one sample sequenced in a study of molecular identifiers for immune sequencing clone quantification. One entry per CDR3 protein, called by TCRdb with MiXCR from the PCR reads. The table includes about 320,000 distinct CDR3 sequences, 20% to 25% detected once. Material for sequencing was naive CD8+ T cells from blood, with Jurkat cell RNA spiked in. Documented subset: FACS-sorted CD8+CD4-CCR7+CD45RA+ naive T cells. Source of these receptors: a human donor in good health. Some libraries in this study had Jurkat cell RNA spiked in.

Of note for this clonotype: This may be a read error, as it is one base from a much larger clone. This chain uses TRBV28 with TRBJ1-5; D is perhaps TRBD1 (5 bases). Per germline, CDR1 MDHEN and CDR2 SYDVKM. The CDR3 consists of 14 residues. The CDR3 nucleotides read TGTGCCAGCGGTTTTAGAGGGCAGGGACAGCCCCAGCATTTT. Its translation is CASGFRGQGQPQHF. The variable domain in full, completed from reference TRBV28 and TRBJ1-5, reads DVKVTQSSRYLVKRTGEKVFLECVQDMDHENMFWYRQDPGLGLRLIYFSYDVKMKEKGDIPEGYSVSREKKERFSLILESASTNQTSMYLCASGFRGQGQPQHFGDGTRLSIL.

The rearrangement joins TRBV30 to TRBJ2-7; tentative D call: TRBD1 (6 bases). The CDR3 sequence is 12 residues long. CDR1 is GTSNPN and CDR2 is SVGIG in the germline V gene (reference sequence). The germline V and J ends were trimmed by 0 bases and 5 bases, with 8 bases remaining between them. The CDR3 DNA sequence: TGTGCCTGGAGTGTTGGGGGCCACGAGCAGTACTTC. Residues: CAWSVGGHEQYF. Looking up the rest from reference TRBV30 and TRBJ2-7 gives the full variable domain: SQTIHQWPATLVQPVGSPLSLECTVEGTSNPNLYWYRQAAGRGLQLLFYSVGIGQISSEVPQNLSASRPQDRQFILSSKKLLLSDSGFYLCAWSVGGHEQYFGPGTRLTVT.

This clonotype was detected ten times or more. The chain recombines TRBV4-3 with TRBJ1-5, with D possibly TRBD1 on 5 matching bases. V was pared by 0 bases and J by 2 bases, with 14 bases between. CDR3 length: 17 residues. Germline CDR1 reads LGHNA; CDR2 reads YSLEER. The CDR3, as DNA: TGCGCCAGCAGCCAAGATCTCCCTCAAGGGGGCAATCAGCCCCAGCATTTT. Its protein is CASSQDLPQGGNQPQHF.

The sample holds many counts of this clonotype. The chain carries TRBV6-5 and TRBJ1-6; no clear D. The V gene's germline CDR1 is MNHEY and CDR2 SVGAGI. V lost 6 bases and J lost 9, with 18 bases in between. CDR3 size: 15 residues. The CDR3 protein is CASRGESPIRSPLHF. CDR3 in DNA: TGTGCCAGCAGAGGAGAAAGCCCGATACGTTCACCCCTCCACTTT.

Turning to this clonotype: A junction end diverges from the germline sequence, so it may reflect a read error. The J gene is TRBJ2-1, the V gene TRBV12-3 or TRBV12-4; possibly TRBD2 for D (6 bases). The CDR3 consists of 15 residues. CDR3 protein: CASILVGGFRNEQFF. In nucleotides, the CDR3 is TGTGCCAGCATTTTAGTCGGAGGGTTTAGAAATGAGCAGTTCTTC.